This TCR beta chain was recorded in a study of vaccination and CD4 T cells after COVID-19. About the research overall: The interval from dose two to post-vaccine sampling had a median of about 66 days, and it ranged from 14 to 241. SARS-CoV-2, HCoV-NL63, HCoV-OC43 and HCoV-229E supplied the overlapping spike peptides used to stimulate cells.

With the Oncomine TCR Beta short-read assay, DNA from cultured CD4+ T cells was sequenced. Each CDR3 protein is one row after TCRdb ran MiXCR on the PCR reads. The sample records about 25,000 distinct CDR3 sequences, over 60% being singletons. Stated treatment: approximately 9-day PBMC culture with coronavirus spike peptide pools or control peptides (ViraFEST assay). Trimming removed 6 bases from V and 6 bases from J; junction bases left unmatched: 7. The CDR3 length is 14 residues. The V gene's germline CDR1 is MGHDK and CDR2 SYGVNS. In the case of this clonotype: Its antigen is still unknown.

The TCR originated in a human donor who received a COVID-19 vaccine. The sequencing used CD4+ T cells from blood, cultured in vitro, collected after SARS-CoV-2 vaccination. The chain couples TRBV25-1 to TRBJ2-7, with 11 bases that match TRBD2. The CDR3 coding sequence is TGTGCCAGCAGGGGCAGCGGGACTAGCGGCGAGCAGTACTTC. It translates to CASRGSGTSGEQYF.